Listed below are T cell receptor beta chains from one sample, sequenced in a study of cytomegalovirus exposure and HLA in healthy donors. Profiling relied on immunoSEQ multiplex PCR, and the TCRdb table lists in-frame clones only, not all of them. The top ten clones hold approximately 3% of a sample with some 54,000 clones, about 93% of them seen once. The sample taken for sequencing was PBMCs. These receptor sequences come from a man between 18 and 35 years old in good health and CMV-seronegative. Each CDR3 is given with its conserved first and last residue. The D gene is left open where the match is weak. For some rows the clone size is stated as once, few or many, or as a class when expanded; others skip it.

cdr3_aa: CASRLAEAGGPHNEQFF; cdr3_nt: TGTGCAAGTCGCTTAGCGGAGGCGGGAGGGCCGCACAATGAGCAGTTCTTC; j_call: TRBJ2-1; cdr3_length: 17; clone_size: once; d_call: -; v_call: TRBV12-2
cdr3_aa: CASSQGVLTRRLNTEAFF; cdr3_nt: TGCGCCAGCAGCCAAGGCGTTCTGACCCGCAGACTAAACACTGAAGCTTTCTTT; j_call: TRBJ1-1; cdr3_length: 18; clone_size: -; d_call: -; v_call: TRBV4-1
cdr3_aa: CASSQTGLAGGQDTQYF; cdr3_nt: TGTGCCAGCAGCCAGACGGGACTAGCGGGAGGGCAGGATACGCAGTATTTT; j_call: TRBJ2-3; cdr3_length: 17; clone_size: -; d_call: TRBD2; v_call: TRBV11-1
cdr3_aa: CAWRDTGQGTLGANVLTF; cdr3_nt: TGTGCCTGGCGAGATACAGGACAGGGGACCCTCGGGGCCAACGTCCTGACTTTC; j_call: TRBJ2-6; cdr3_length: 18; clone_size: -; d_call: TRBD1; v_call: TRBV30
cdr3_aa: CASSERSAGWGSGANVLTF; cdr3_nt: TGTGCCAGCAGCGAGCGTAGTGCGGGGTGGGGTTCTGGGGCCAACGTCCTGACTTTC; j_call: TRBJ2-6; cdr3_length: 19; clone_size: -; d_call: -; v_call: TRBV9
cdr3_aa: CASGDRGGNEQFF; cdr3_nt: TGTGCCAGCGGGGACAGGGGGGGCAATGAGCAGTTCTTC; j_call: TRBJ2-1; cdr3_length: 13; clone_size: -; d_call: TRBD1; v_call: TRBV6-6
cdr3_aa: CASSESQGVGETQYF; cdr3_nt: TGTGCCAGCAGCGAAAGCCAGGGGGTGGGAGAGACCCAGTACTTC; j_call: TRBJ2-5; cdr3_length: 15; clone_size: -; d_call: TRBD1; v_call: TRBV6-6
cdr3_aa: CASSQESNYGTSGSTGELFF; cdr3_nt: TGTGCCAGCAGCCAAGAAAGTAATTACGGAACTAGCGGGAGCACCGGGGAGCTGTTTTTT; j_call: TRBJ2-2; cdr3_length: 20; clone_size: -; d_call: TRBD2; v_call: TRBV4-2
cdr3_aa: CASSPKSASGNTIYF; cdr3_nt: TGTGCCAGTTCCCCGAAGAGCGCGTCGGGAAACACCATATATTTT; j_call: TRBJ1-3; cdr3_length: 15; clone_size: -; d_call: -; v_call: TRBV19
cdr3_aa: CASSPTSGIYNEQFF; cdr3_nt: TGTGCCAGCAGCCCTACTAGCGGGATTTACAATGAGCAGTTCTTC; j_call: TRBJ2-1; cdr3_length: 15; clone_size: -; d_call: TRBD2; v_call: TRBV11-2
cdr3_aa: CASSPGTGSYEQYF; cdr3_nt: TGTGCCAGCAGTCCCGGGACAGGCTCCTACGAGCAGTACTTC; j_call: TRBJ2-7; cdr3_length: 14; clone_size: once; d_call: TRBD1; v_call: TRBV28
cdr3_aa: CASSVGSEVRMNTEAFF; cdr3_nt: TGTGCCAGCAGCGTAGGCTCAGAGGTTCGGATGAACACTGAAGCTTTCTTT; j_call: TRBJ1-1; cdr3_length: 17; clone_size: -; d_call: -; v_call: TRBV9
cdr3_aa: CATLTGPLGANVLTF; cdr3_nt: TGTGCCACCCTGACAGGCCCGCTCGGAGCCAACGTCCTGACTTTC; j_call: TRBJ2-6; cdr3_length: 15; clone_size: -; d_call: -; v_call: TRBV6-7
cdr3_aa: CASSLDGHRSTDTQYF; cdr3_nt: TGCGCCAGCAGCTTGGACGGTCACCGTAGCACAGATACGCAGTATTTT; j_call: TRBJ2-3; cdr3_length: 16; clone_size: once; d_call: -; v_call: TRBV5-1
cdr3_aa: CASSLAPVAGFTGELFF; cdr3_nt: TGTGCCAGCAGCTTAGCCCCCGTAGCGGGGTTTACCGGGGAGCTGTTTTTT; j_call: TRBJ2-2; cdr3_length: 17; clone_size: -; d_call: TRBD2; v_call: TRBV7-9
cdr3_aa: CASSYSPSGAYEQYF; cdr3_nt: TGTGCCAGCAGTTACTCACCTAGCGGGGCCTACGAGCAGTACTTC; j_call: TRBJ2-7; cdr3_length: 15; clone_size: -; d_call: TRBD2; v_call: TRBV6-5
cdr3_aa: CASSDLGETQYF; cdr3_nt: TGCGCCAGCAGTGACCTCGGAGAGACCCAGTACTTC; j_call: TRBJ2-5; cdr3_length: 12; clone_size: -; d_call: -; v_call: TRBV10-1
cdr3_aa: CASSIRGTYEQYF; cdr3_nt: TGTGCCAGTAGTATCAGGGGAACCTACGAGCAGTACTTC; j_call: TRBJ2-7; cdr3_length: 13; clone_size: -; d_call: -; v_call: TRBV19
cdr3_aa: CASSPPGRYDYNEQFF; cdr3_nt: TGTGCCAGCTCACCACCGGGGCGATATGATTACAATGAGCAGTTCTTC; j_call: TRBJ2-1; cdr3_length: 16; clone_size: once; d_call: -; v_call: TRBV18
cdr3_aa: CAAGGITWTEAFF; cdr3_nt: TGTGCCGCAGGGGGGATTACCTGGACTGAAGCTTTCTTT; j_call: TRBJ1-1; cdr3_length: 13; clone_size: -; d_call: TRBD1; v_call: TRBV28
cdr3_aa: CASSLDRKETQYF; cdr3_nt: TGTGCCAGCAGCTTGGACAGGAAAGAGACCCAGTACTTC; j_call: TRBJ2-5; cdr3_length: 13; clone_size: -; d_call: -; v_call: TRBV5-4
cdr3_aa: CASSEGTSGSYEQYF; cdr3_nt: TGTGCCAGCAGTGAAGGGACTAGCGGGAGCTACGAGCAGTACTTC; j_call: TRBJ2-7; cdr3_length: 15; clone_size: -; d_call: TRBD2; v_call: TRBV6-1
cdr3_aa: CASGAGKNTEAFF; cdr3_nt: TGTGCCAGTGGGGCTGGCAAGAACACTGAAGCTTTCTTT; j_call: TRBJ1-1; cdr3_length: 13; clone_size: -; d_call: -; v_call: TRBV27
cdr3_aa: CASSKRQGLGNQPQHF; cdr3_nt: TGTGCCAGTAGTAAGAGACAGGGCCTGGGCAATCAGCCCCAGCATTTT; j_call: TRBJ1-5; cdr3_length: 16; clone_size: -; d_call: TRBD1; v_call: TRBV19
cdr3_aa: CASSSTGAYGYTF; cdr3_nt: TGTGCCAGCAGCTCTACAGGGGCGTATGGCTACACCTTC; j_call: TRBJ1-2; cdr3_length: 13; clone_size: -; d_call: TRBD1; v_call: TRBV5-4
cdr3_aa: CASSLAPRIDKNNEQFF; cdr3_nt: TGCGCCAGCAGCTTGGCCCCCCGGATTGACAAAAACAATGAGCAGTTCTTC; j_call: TRBJ2-1; cdr3_length: 17; clone_size: -; d_call: -; v_call: TRBV5-1
cdr3_aa: CASSFGGSGFQDTQYF; cdr3_nt: TGTGCCAGCAGTTTTGGTGGTAGCGGGTTCCAAGATACGCAGTATTTT; j_call: TRBJ2-3; cdr3_length: 16; clone_size: few; d_call: TRBD2; v_call: TRBV28
cdr3_aa: CASSLQSGNNEKLFF; cdr3_nt: TGTGCCAGCAGTCTACAGTCGGGGAATAATGAAAAACTGTTTTTT; j_call: TRBJ1-4; cdr3_length: 15; clone_size: -; d_call: -; v_call: TRBV27
cdr3_aa: CASSQSLPGGYEQYF; cdr3_nt: TGCGCCAGCAGCCAAAGTCTTCCAGGGGGCTACGAGCAGTACTTC; j_call: TRBJ2-7; cdr3_length: 15; clone_size: -; d_call: TRBD1; v_call: TRBV4-1
cdr3_aa: CASSIVAYSQRETQYF; cdr3_nt: TGTGCCAGTAGTATAGTCGCTTACAGCCAGAGAGAGACCCAGTACTTC; j_call: TRBJ2-5; cdr3_length: 16; clone_size: -; d_call: -; v_call: TRBV19
cdr3_aa: CASSQRGTLATNEKLFF; cdr3_nt: TGTGCCAGCTCACAGAGAGGGACACTTGCAACTAATGAAAAACTGTTTTTT; j_call: TRBJ1-4; cdr3_length: 17; clone_size: few; d_call: -; v_call: TRBV18